This section outlines one T cell receptor (beta chain) sequence together with its context. Its antigen is undetermined. Every isolated RNA sample was fully reverse transcribed, so sequencing captured expressed TCRB transcripts. The repertoire was sequenced with immunoSEQ multiplex PCR; TCRdb's copy has only in-frame clones and lacks some. The data contain hundreds of thousands of clones, around an eighth of them singletons. This record belongs to a study of beta chain features in type 1 diabetes. General study points: Shorter TCRB CDR3s, moderately but significantly so, were found in Type 1 diabetes patients in all four CD4+ subsets. In type 1 diabetes patients, VDJ junctions had fewer insertions; deletions at these junctions were more frequent.

With 5 bases removed from V and 6 bases from J, the gap between germline ends came to 17 bases. Germline-derived CDR1 and CDR2 are KGHSH and LQKENI. The CDR3 extends over 14 amino acids. The material sequenced was naive CD4+ T cells from blood. The chain employs TRBV18 and TRBJ2-7, with a tentative D call TRBD1 (5 bases). The clonotype comes from a young man with type 1 diabetes. CDR3 sequence reads: CASSTGQGRSEQYF. Written as DNA, the CDR3 is TGTGCCAGCTCAACCGGGCAGGGTCGAAGCGAGCAGTACTTC. Combining the CDR3 with reference TRBV18 and TRBJ2-7 gives the whole variable domain NAGVMQNPRHLVRRRGQEARLRCSPMKGHSHVYWYRQLPEEGLKFMVYLQKENIIDESGMPKERFSAEFPKEGPSILRIQQVVRGDSAAYFCASSTGQGRSEQYFGPGTRLTVT.